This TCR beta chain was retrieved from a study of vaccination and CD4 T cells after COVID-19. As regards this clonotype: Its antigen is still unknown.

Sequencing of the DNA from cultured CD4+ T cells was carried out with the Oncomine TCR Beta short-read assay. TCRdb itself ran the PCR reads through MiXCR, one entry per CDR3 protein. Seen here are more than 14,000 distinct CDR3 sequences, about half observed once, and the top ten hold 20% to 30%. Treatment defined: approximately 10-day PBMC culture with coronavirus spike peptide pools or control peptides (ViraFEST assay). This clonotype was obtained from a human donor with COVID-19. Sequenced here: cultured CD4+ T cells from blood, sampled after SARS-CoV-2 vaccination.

CDR3 protein: CAWSRSQLKSSYEQYF. CDR3 DNA: TGTGCCTGGAGTCGCTCACAGCTAAAGAGCTCCTACGAGCAGTACTTC. The chain carries TRBV30 and TRBJ2-7; D not certain. The germline V and J ends were trimmed by 2 bases and 0 bases, with 17 bases remaining between them. CDR3 length: 16 residues. The germline gives CDR1 GTSNPN, CDR2 SVGIG (reference sequence).